This TCR beta chain was documented in a study of T cell repertoires in aging, cancer and after chemotherapy. Overall study: Pre- and post-chemotherapy samples were paired from chronic lymphocytic leukemia patients treated with fludarabine- or bendamustine-based regimens. Study results and limitations: Thymic emigration or peripheral T cell expansion may be impaired by lymphoid organ infiltration in hematological cancer. Loss of evenness, beyond lost richness, contributed to age-related TCR diversity decline in cancer patients. Untreated cancer patients had significantly lower blood TCR diversity than age-matched healthy donors.

Peripheral blood genomic DNA, not sorted cells or RNA, was the template. This clonotype was picked up a small number of times. Its antigen is not known. A mixed TRB-A/B primer pool amplified rearranged TRB by multiplex touch-down PCR. A single record per CDR3 protein comes from TCRdb applying MiXCR to the multiplex PCR reads. The table lists more than 500 distinct CDR3 sequences, roughly a fifth of them singletons. This receptor was obtained from a human donor with a blood cancer. The specimen was blood.

The CDR3 spells CASSHLDGDTYYGYTF. CDR3 nucleotide sequence: TGCGCCAGCAGCCATCTCGATGGGGACACATACTATGGCTACACCTTC. The V gene is TRBV4-1, the J gene TRBJ1-2; tentatively, D is TRBD1 (6 bases). CDR1 MGHRA and CDR2 YSYEKL come from the germline V gene. There are 16 residues in the CDR3. Trimming removed 3 bases at V and 3 bases at J, with 17 bases between.